The T cell receptor beta chain under discussion was sequenced for a study of CD4 T cells in lung cancer (dated by TCRdb to between 2018 and 2020). With regard to the full study: The study screened blood T cells of NSCLC patients for responses to candidate mutation-encoded neoepitopes and isolated neoantigen-specific CD4+ T-cell clones and TCRs. A few patients undergoing curative-intent resections for stage I-III non-small cell lung cancer provided the tumor and non-adjacent lung tissue. Lung adenocarcinoma or squamous cell carcinoma was present in the resected patients, who were aged 60 to 69 at blood donation and were mostly former smokers. Before blood donation, treatments including platinum chemotherapy had been received by the patients, and nivolumab or pembrolizumab had been received by some of the patients. The frequency of neoantigen-specific clonotypes in tumor resections, non-adjacent lung and cultured T-cell products was followed using TCRB deep sequencing.

General findings and caveats noted by the study authors: Some blood-derived responses might reflect in vitro priming of naive T cells or cross-reactivity rather than memory responses to the cancer.

Reading the germline V gene gives CDR1 SGHVS and CDR2 FQNEAQ. V has 2 bases trimmed and J has 1 base trimmed; junction bases matching no gene number 8. The CDR3 sequence holds 17 residues, the cysteine and phenylalanine included. Of all the DNA, just the CDR3 is kept, 51 bases in frame from base 1. Non-adjacent lung tissue was collected from the same resection as far as possible from the malignant lesion, at least 3 cm away. With regard to this clone: Its binding antigen is unknown. Base qualities are not at hand, and no much larger clone is one base apart.

The receptor library was made with the immunoSEQ multiplex PCR assay. DNA was isolated with Qiagen DNeasy or QIAamp micro DNA kits and TCRB sequenced with the Adaptive Biotechnology human TCRB sequencing kit. TCRB libraries were sequenced on an Illumina MiSeq. The paper's processing steps were these. TCRB sequence data were analyzed with the kit provider's software, and tumor enrichment of clonotype templates was tested with Fisher's exact test. TCRdb stores this immuneACCESS table with in-frame sequences only. Part of the clones is absent; in the studies checked, under half of the shortfall reflects unresolved V genes, and no reason is known for the rest. V and J calls and clone size come straight from that table; D and trimming were deduced from the DNA. This sample comprises over 8,000 clones, around 66% of them detected only once. The top ten hold about 16% of the sample.

Recombination connected TRBV7-8 to TRBJ2-5; 9 junctional bases match TRBD2. Sequencing was carried out using normal lung tissue taken away from the tumor. The receptor was isolated from a man aged 55 to 70 with non-small cell lung cancer. The bases are TGTGCCAGCAGCTTATTAGCGGGAGCCGCCTTCCAAGAGACCCAGTACTTC. Translated, this gives CASSLLAGAAFQETQYF. The CDR3, completed at both ends by the reference TRBV7-8 and TRBJ2-5 genes, gives the full variable domain GAGVSQSPRYKVAKRGQDVALRCDPISGHVSLFWYQQALGQGPEFLTYFQNEAQLDKSGLPSDRFFAERPEGSVSTLKIQRTQQEDSAVYLCASSLLAGAAFQETQYFGPGTRLLVL.